One and the same sample provided the 24 T cell receptor beta chains below, sequenced in a study of cytomegalovirus exposure and HLA in healthy donors. A multiplex PCR was run with 60 Vbeta primers and 13 Jbeta primers. Only in-frame clones appear in the TCRdb table, and some are missing; sequencing was by immunoSEQ multiplex PCR. Here the sample spans 150,000 to 200,000 clones, 75% being singletons. The sequenced sample was PBMCs. All receptors derive from a woman in her forties or fifties in good health and CMV-seropositive.

The rearrangement uses TRBV7-9 and TRBJ1-4; no reliable D call. Between the trimmed V and J ends, which lost 3 bases and 6 bases, there was a span of 11 bases. The CDR3 contains 14 residues. From germline, CDR1 is SEHNR and CDR2 FQNEAQ (reference sequence). This CDR3 is CASSLGFGDEKLFF. The DNA for the CDR3 is TGTGCCAGCAGCTTGGGGTTCGGGGATGAAAAACTGTTTTTT.

This chain connects TRBV7-6 to TRBJ2-3, with 12 bases that match TRBD2. The trim removed 5 bases at V and 8 bases at J, leaving 8 bases unmatched. This CDR3 has 15 amino acids. Per the germline V gene, CDR1 is SGHVS and CDR2 is FNYEAQ. CDR3 nucleotide sequence: TGTGCCAGCAGCCTAGGACTAGCGGGGAGGGGTACGCAGTATTTT. Translated, it gives CASSLGLAGRGTQYF.

V and J are TRBV5-1 and TRBJ2-7; 8 nucleotides line up with TRBD2. Germline V gene lookup returns CDR1 SGHRS and CDR2 YFSETQ. V was clipped by 5 bases and J by 4 bases; unmatched bases: 8. CDR3 size: 14 residues. CDR3 DNA sequence: TGCGCCAGCAGACCGGGGGGGGGATCGTACGAGCAGTACTTC. Its protein product is CASRPGGGSYEQYF.

The chain employs TRBV15 and TRBJ1-4; 7 bases align to TRBD1. This CDR3 spans 15 amino acids. V gave up 1 base and J gave up 5 bases; unmatched junction bases: 4. Germline V lookup: CDR1 LNHNV, CDR2 YYDKDF (reference sequence). The CDR3 nucleotides are TGTGCCACCAGCAGAGTCAAGGGGGCGAATGAAAAACTGTTTTTT. Protein product: CATSRVKGANEKLFF. Combining the CDR3 with reference TRBV15 and TRBJ1-4 gives the whole variable domain DAMVIQNPRYQVTQFGKPVTLSCSQTLNHNVMYWYQQKSSQAPKLLFHYYDKDFNNEADTPDNFQSRRPNTSFCFLDIRSPGLGDTAMYLCATSRVKGANEKLFFGSGTQLSVL.

Written as DNA, the CDR3 is TGTGCCAGCAGCCCCACAGGGAATGAGCAGTTCTTC. Amino acid sequence: CASSPTGNEQFF. The chain is built from TRBV7-9 and TRBJ2-1; tentative D call: TRBD1 (6 bases). With 5 bases removed from V and 7 bases from J, the gap between germline ends came to 9 bases. There are 12 residues in the CDR3. Per germline, CDR1 SEHNR and CDR2 FQNEAQ (reference sequence).

This chain uses TRBV9 with TRBJ2-2; TRBD2 is a possible D gene (6 bases). The germline V gene has CDR1 SGDLS and CDR2 YYNGEE. V was trimmed by 0 bases and J by 1 base, leaving 19 bases between them. The CDR3 totals 19 residues. The CDR3 DNA follows: TGTGCCAGCAGCGTAGCGGTGGGAGGAGGGGTCAAGAACACCGGGGAGCTGTTTTTT. Its translation is CASSVAVGGGVKNTGELFF.

V is TRBV29-1 and J is TRBJ1-2, with 7 bases lining up with TRBD1. Germline values: CDR1 SQVTM, CDR2 ANQGSEA. This CDR3 comprises 12 residues. The ends lost 4 bases at V and 6 bases at J; junction bases unmatched: 5. CDR3 protein: CSVAGQSHGYTF. CDR3 DNA: TGCAGCGTTGCGGGACAGTCCCATGGCTACACCTTC. The entire variable domain, with the rest obtained from reference TRBV29-1 and TRBJ1-2, is as follows: SAVISQKPSRDICQRGTSLTIQCQVDSQVTMMFWYRQQPGQSLTLIATANQGSEATYESGFVIDKFPISRPNLTFSTLTVSNMSPEDSSIYLCSVAGQSHGYTFGSGTRLTVV.

V and J are TRBV5-4 and TRBJ2-3, with 7 nucleotides matching TRBD2. The CDR3 contains 16 residues. Germline-derived CDR1 and CDR2 are SGHNT and YYREEE (reference sequence). Losses at the gene ends were 4 bases for V and 4 bases for J; bases not matched to a gene: 12. CDR3 amino acids: CASSGAPGRGADTQYF. In DNA form, the CDR3 reads TGTGCCAGCAGCGGGGCCCCGGGACGGGGGGCAGATACGCAGTATTTT.

As regards this clone: In the same sample, other DNA sequences code for this CDR3. The CDR3 spells CASSFSGAGANVLTF. The DNA for the CDR3 is TGTGCCAGCAGTTTTTCGGGGGCTGGGGCCAACGTCCTGACTTTC. V is TRBV27 and J is TRBJ2-6; a possible D gene is TRBD2 (6 bases). This CDR3 comprises 15 residues. The germline CDR1 and CDR2 sequences are MNHEY and SMNVEV (reference sequence). Trimming stripped 3 bases from V and 2 bases from J, with 8 bases between.

This clone has just a few counts. The genes are TRBV6-5 and TRBJ1-1, with D unresolved. V was cut by 2 bases and J by 3 bases, with 7 bases left in between. The CDR3 is made up of 13 amino acids. Germline V gene sequence: CDR1 MNHEY, CDR2 SVGAGI. Here the CDR3 DNA reads TGTGCCAGCAGTTACCGAACGGACACTGAAGCTTTCTTT. Translation gives CASSYRTDTEAFF.

This clone was recorded once. This chain connects TRBV6-5 to TRBJ1-1; D not resolved. The CDR3 is made up of 14 amino acids. V gave up 0 bases and J gave up 1 base, with 6 bases separating them. Germline V gene sequence: CDR1 MNHEY, CDR2 SVGAGI. In DNA, the CDR3 is TGTGCCAGCAGTTACTCCGGCGGGAACACTGAAGCTTTCTTT. Its protein is CASSYSGGNTEAFF.

This clone appeared a single time. The rearrangement joins TRBV10-3 to TRBJ2-1, with a weak D call TRBD2 (7 bases). The CDR3 has 16 residues. Trimming stripped 6 bases from V and 8 bases from J, with 23 bases between. Looked up from germline, CDR1 is ENHRY and CDR2 is SYGVKD. CDR3: CAISSLEGGGIDEQFF. The DNA of the CDR3 is TGTGCCATCAGCTCCCTGGAGGGGGGGGGTATCGATGAGCAGTTCTTC.

This chain uses TRBV7-9 with TRBJ2-1; 8 nucleotides line up with TRBD2. CDR3 length: 13 residues. The V and J ends lost 6 bases and 7 bases, in that order; junction bases with no gene match: 5. CDR1 is SEHNR and CDR2 is FQNEAQ in the germline V gene (reference sequence). The CDR3 nucleotides read TGTGCCAGCAGTCAGAGCGGGGGTAATGAGCAGTTCTTC. Protein product: CASSQSGGNEQFF.

This chain uses TRBV29-1 with TRBJ1-1; 7 bases line up with TRBD1. The CDR3 length is 14 residues. Germline assignment: CDR1 SQVTM and CDR2 ANQGSEA. With 7 bases clipped from V and 4 bases from J, the junction kept 12 bases outside the gene matches. The CDR3: CSGQGVYVGTEAFF. CDR3 nucleotides: TGCAGCGGACAGGGCGTTTATGTTGGCACTGAAGCTTTCTTT. Full variable domain (missing parts from reference TRBV29-1 and TRBJ1-1): SAVISQKPSRDICQRGTSLTIQCQVDSQVTMMFWYRQQPGQSLTLIATANQGSEATYESGFVIDKFPISRPNLTFSTLTVSNMSPEDSSIYLCSGQGVYVGTEAFFGQGTRLTVV.

The chain employs TRBV7-9 and TRBJ1-4; D not resolved. The CDR3 spans 12 residues. Looked up from germline, CDR1 is SEHNR and CDR2 is FQNEAQ (reference sequence). V lost 1 base and J 10 bases, leaving 7 bases between the germline ends. The CDR3 loop is CASSLGAGKLFF. The CDR3 bases are TGTGCCAGCAGCTTAGGTGCGGGAAAACTGTTTTTT. The variable domain in full, completed from reference TRBV7-9 and TRBJ1-4, reads DTGVSQNPRHKITKRGQNVTFRCDPISEHNRLYWYRQTLGQGPEFLTYFQNEAQLEKSRLLSDRFSAERPKGSFSTLEIQRTEQGDSAMYLCASSLGAGKLFFGSGTQLSVL.

CDR3 residues: CASSESGQVYEKLFF. In DNA, the CDR3 is TGTGCCAGCAGCGAAAGCGGACAGGTTTATGAAAAACTGTTTTTT. This sequence joins TRBV9 and TRBJ1-4; 7 nucleotides line up with TRBD1. There are 15 residues in the CDR3. With V trimmed by 3 bases and J by 6 bases, 8 bases remained unmatched. Germline V gene lookup returns CDR1 SGDLS and CDR2 YYNGEE. The whole variable domain, remainder taken from reference TRBV9 and TRBJ1-4, is DSGVTQTPKHLITATGQRVTLRCSPRSGDLSVYWYQQSLDQGLQFLIQYYNGEERAKGNILERFSAQQFPDLHSELNLSSLELGDSALYFCASSESGQVYEKLFFGSGTQLSVL.

CDR3 loop: CASSPGVSGATGELFF. CDR3 bases: TGCGCCAGCAGCCCCGGGGTGAGCGGGGCAACCGGGGAGCTGTTTTTT. The chain is built from TRBV5-1 and TRBJ2-2; the match to TRBD2 covers 7 bases. Germline values: CDR1 SGHRS, CDR2 YFSETQ. This CDR3 spans 16 amino acids. J lost 5 bases, V lost 4 bases, and 11 bases had no gene match.

This clone was observed once. The CDR3 DNA is TGTGCCAGCAAGACAGGAATTGGAGCGGGAACCGGGGAGCTGTTTTTT. Residues: CASKTGIGAGTGELFF. The chain couples TRBV2 to TRBJ2-2; weak D call: TRBD2 (7 bases). V gave up 7 bases and J gave up 5 bases, with 20 bases separating them. In germline, CDR1 is SNHLY, CDR2 FYNNEI. The CDR3 contains 16 residues.

There are a few counts of this clone. The gene calls are TRBV7-8 and TRBJ2-5; 7 positions agree with TRBD2. The junction had 3 bases not matched to a gene; V was cut back by 0 bases and J by 5 bases. The CDR3 sequence is 14 residues long. Per germline, CDR1 SGHVS and CDR2 FQNEAQ. CDR3 loop: CASSLAGLGETQYF. As DNA, the CDR3 is TGTGCCAGCAGCTTAGCCGGACTAGGGGAGACCCAGTACTTC.

This clone was seen just once. The V and J genes are TRBV9 and TRBJ2-6; no clear D gene. Germline V gene sequence: CDR1 SGDLS, CDR2 YYNGEE. There are 14 residues in the CDR3. Trimming took off 5 bases at V and 4 bases at J, with 10 bases between the two ends. CDR3 bases: TGTGCCAGCAGACCCGGGTCAGGGGCCAACGTCCTGACTTTC. Protein sequence: CASRPGSGANVLTF.

This rearrangement joins TRBV19 to TRBJ1-2; 7 nucleotides line up with TRBD1. The CDR3 runs 16 residues. Germline CDR1 is LNHDA and CDR2 is SQIVND (reference sequence). J was trimmed by 6 bases and V by 0 bases; bases with no gene match: 10. The CDR3 region has the DNA TGTGCCAGTAGTATAGATCGGACAGGAGAAAGGAATGGCTACACCTTC. This encodes CASSIDRTGERNGYTF.

This chain joins TRBV4-2 and TRBJ2-3, with unresolved D. Trimming pared 0 bases from V and 1 base from J, leaving 20 bases between. Per the germline V gene, CDR1 is LGHNA and CDR2 is YNFKEQ. The CDR3 is 19 amino acids. The CDR3 DNA reads TGTGCCAGCAGCCAAGAGGCGTCGGTTGGCGGAAATCGCACAGATACGCAGTATTTT. It codes for CASSQEASVGGNRTDTQYF.

The chain combines TRBV5-1 with TRBJ1-2; D might be TRBD1 (5 bases). The V gene lost 0 bases and the J gene lost 14 bases, with 17 bases spanning the gap. The CDR3 spans 13 residues. Germline V gene lookup returns CDR1 SGHRS and CDR2 YFSETQ. The CDR3 sequence: CASSLAAGPTSTF. For the CDR3, the DNA is TGCGCCAGCAGCTTGGCAGCGGGACCCACAAGTACCTTC.

The chain recombines TRBV19 with TRBJ2-6, with TRBD1 matching 8 bases. Germline V CDR1 and CDR2: LNHDA, SQIVND (reference sequence). V trimming: 6 bases; J trimming: 0 bases; junction bases outside the gene matches: 19. The CDR3 length is 21 residues. The CDR3 here is CASRRVLSATGDLSGANVLTF. CDR3 coding DNA: TGTGCCAGTAGGAGAGTACTGTCGGCGACAGGGGATCTCTCTGGGGCCAACGTCCTGACTTTC.